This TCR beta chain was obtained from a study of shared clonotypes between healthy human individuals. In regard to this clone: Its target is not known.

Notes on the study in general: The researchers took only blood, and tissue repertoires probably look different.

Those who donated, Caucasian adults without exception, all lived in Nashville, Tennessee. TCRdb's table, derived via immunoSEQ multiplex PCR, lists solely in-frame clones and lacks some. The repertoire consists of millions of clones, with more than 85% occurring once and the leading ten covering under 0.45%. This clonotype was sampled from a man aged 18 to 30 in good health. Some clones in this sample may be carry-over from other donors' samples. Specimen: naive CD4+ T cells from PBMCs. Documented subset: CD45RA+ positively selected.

The CDR3 DNA is TGTGCCAGCAGCTTTGGCTCGGAGGGAGGGTATGGCTACACCTTC. It translates to CASSFGSEGGYGYTF. This sequence joins TRBV7-2 and TRBJ1-2; the D is unclear. CDR3 length: 15 amino acids. Germline CDR1 reads SGHTA; CDR2 reads FQGNSA. Trimming stripped 3 bases from V and 5 bases from J, with 16 bases between.